The clone carrying this T cell receptor (beta chain) was observed a few times. Its target is not known. Described time point: pre-sensitization, week 0. The treatment denotes: therapeutic diphenylcyclopropenone sensitization with weekly scalp DPC. Trimming cost V 5 bases and J 2 bases, with 14 bases left between them. In germline, CDR1 is DFQATT, CDR2 SNEGSKA (reference sequence). This CDR3 has 14 residues. TCRdb used MiXCR to reprocess the RACE reads, holding one entry per CDR3 protein. The sample has 84,000 or so distinct CDR3 sequences, 8.5% seen once. This sample was taken from a study of human T cells and chemical hapten exposure. Study at large: An area of 2 cm by roughly 2.2 cm on upper inner arm skin received 2% DPC for sensitization. The study patch tested 0.01% DPC on the upper back and read results at 6 days. Study-level findings and limits: In comparison with controls, expanded TCRs gave rise to a significantly larger number of large CDR3 similarity clusters.

This clonotype was sampled from a man aged 35 to 55 with alopecia areata. Some clones in this sample may be carry-over from other donors' samples. This chain connects TRBV20-1 to TRBJ2-3; D assignment may be TRBD1 or TRBD2 (5 bases each). The sequenced sample was whole blood, obtained in connection with sensitization to the hapten diphenylcyclopropenone (DPC). The CDR3 region is CSAPTWGYTDTQYF. The CDR3 DNA sequence: TGCAGTGCTCCGACGTGGGGGTACACAGATACGCAGTATTTT.